These T cell receptor beta chains were read from a single sample in a study of blood T cell repertoires in COVID-19. Sequenced by immunoSEQ multiplex PCR; TCRdb stores in-frame clones only, minus some. The sample records some 150,000 clones, about three quarters being singletons. What was sequenced was peripheral blood. The source is a woman aged 50 to 60 with active or convalescent COVID-19. The CDR3 runs from the conserved cysteine through the conserved F or W. A D gene is named only where the DNA matches it firmly. Clone size, where shown, is once, few, many, or a class for clones that have expanded.

TRBJ1-6 | TRBV25-1 | TRBD1 | . | 16 | TGTGCCAGCAGTGACCGACAGGGGTCCTATAATTCACCCCTCCACTTT | CASSDRQGSYNSPLHF
TRBJ1-2 | TRBV5-4 | TRBD1 | . | 15 | TGTGCCAGCAGCTTGGAACAGGGGCCCTCCTATGGCTACACCTTC | CASSLEQGPSYGYTF
TRBJ1-1 | TRBV30 | . | few | 12 | TGTGCCTTGGAGGGGATGAACACTGAAGCTTTCTTT | CALEGMNTEAFF
TRBJ2-2 | TRBV5-1 | TRBD2 | . | 16 | TGCGCCAGCAGCTTAACTAGCGGGAGCTACACCGGGGAGCTGTTTTTT | CASSLTSGSYTGELFF
TRBJ2-7 | TRBV4-2 | TRBD1 | . | 15 | TGTGCCAGCAGCCAAAGGGACAGACACGGAAACGAGCAGTACTTC | CASSQRDRHGNEQYF
TRBJ2-1 | TRBV7-9 | . | . | 14 | TGTGCCAGCAGCTTAGAGTCAGGCTACAATGAGCAGTTCTTC | CASSLESGYNEQFF
TRBJ1-6 | TRBV3-1/TRBV3-2 | . | . | 18 | TGTGCCAGCAGCCAAGATAGTAGCCAGGGCTCCTATAATTCACCCCTCCACTTT | CASSQDSSQGSYNSPLHF
TRBJ2-7 | TRBV24-1 | TRBD1 | once | 14 | TGTGCCACCAGTGAGGGGGACAGGGGCGACGAGCAGTACTTC | CATSEGDRGDEQYF
TRBJ2-3 | TRBV28 | TRBD2 | . | 18 | TGTGCCAGCAGCGGACTAGCGGGAGGAACGATCCCGAAGGATACGCAGTATTTT | CASSGLAGGTIPKDTQYF
TRBJ2-7 | TRBV7-2 | TRBD2 | . | 15 | TGTGCCAGCAGCTTAGGGGAGCGGGACCCCTACGAGCAGTACTTC | CASSLGERDPYEQYF
TRBJ1-4 | TRBV4-2 | TRBD1 | . | 17 | TGTGCCAGCAGCCAAAGAGGACAGGGAGGGATTAATGAAAAACTGTTTTTT | CASSQRGQGGINEKLFF
TRBJ1-1 | TRBV28 | TRBD1 | . | 15 | TGTGCCAGCAGTGGATACAGGGGAGGAGGCACTGAAGCTTTCTTT | CASSGYRGGGTEAFF
TRBJ2-2 | TRBV6-6 | TRBD2 | . | 15 | TGTGCCAGCAGTTACCAGCGGGGAAACACCGGGGAGCTGTTTTTT | CASSYQRGNTGELFF
TRBJ2-5 | TRBV30 | TRBD1 | . | 15 | TGTGCCTGGAGTGCAGGACAGGGAATGCGGGAGACCCAGTACTTC | CAWSAGQGMRETQYF
TRBJ1-1 | TRBV25-1 | TRBD1 | . | 15 | TGTGCCAGCAGTCCCACAGGGGATGAGAACACTGAAGCTTTCTTT | CASSPTGDENTEAFF
TRBJ2-5 | TRBV27 | TRBD1 | few | 15 | TGTGCCAGCAGTCCGTCTTTGACAGGGCGAGAGACCCAGTACTTC | CASSPSLTGRETQYF
TRBJ2-7 | TRBV28 | TRBD1 | . | 13 | TGTGCCAGCAGTTCGGGACAGGGTCTAGAGCAGTACTTC | CASSSGQGLEQYF
TRBJ2-1 | TRBV6-4 | TRBD2 | . | 15 | TGTGCCAGCAGTGAAGGCGGGGGACCCAACAATGAGCAGTTCTTC | CASSEGGGPNNEQFF
TRBJ1-1 | TRBV4-1 | . | . | 14 | TGCGCCAGCAGCCAAGAATCCCAGTACACTGAAGCTTTCTTT | CASSQESQYTEAFF
TRBJ2-7 | TRBV2 | TRBD1 | . | 14 | TGTGCCAGCAGTTTACAGGGGGCTCTTTACGAGCAGTACTTC | CASSLQGALYEQYF
TRBJ1-1 | TRBV30 | . | once | 12 | TGTGCCTGGAGCAGGGGATGGACTGAAGCTTTCTTT | CAWSRGWTEAFF
TRBJ1-4 | TRBV18 | TRBD1 | . | 14 | TGTGCCAGCTCACAGACAGGGGGGCATGAAAAACTGTTTTTT | CASSQTGGHEKLFF
TRBJ2-1 | TRBV7-3 | TRBD2 | . | 15 | TGTGCCAGCAGCTTTGGACTAGCGGGAGTCCATGAGCAGTTCTTC | CASSFGLAGVHEQFF
TRBJ2-1 | TRBV28 | . | . | 14 | TGTGCCAGCAGTTTGGGGGGTTCCTACAATGAGCAGTTCTTC | CASSLGGSYNEQFF
TRBJ2-7 | TRBV6-5 | . | few | 15 | TGTGCCAGCAGTTACTCCGTGGCTAGGTCCTACGAGCAGTACTTC | CASSYSVARSYEQYF
TRBJ2-3 | TRBV5-1 | . | . | 15 | TGCGCCAGCAGCTTGGACTCCCTAAATAGAGTTACGCAGTATTTT | CASSLDSLNRVTQYF
TRBJ2-5 | TRBV2 | TRBD1 | . | 14 | TGTGCCAGCAGTGTGGACAGGGGGCACGAGACCCAGTACTTC | CASSVDRGHETQYF
TRBJ2-5 | TRBV20-1 | . | . | 11 | TGCAGTGCTAGCGAGGCGGAGACCCAGTACTTC | CSASEAETQYF